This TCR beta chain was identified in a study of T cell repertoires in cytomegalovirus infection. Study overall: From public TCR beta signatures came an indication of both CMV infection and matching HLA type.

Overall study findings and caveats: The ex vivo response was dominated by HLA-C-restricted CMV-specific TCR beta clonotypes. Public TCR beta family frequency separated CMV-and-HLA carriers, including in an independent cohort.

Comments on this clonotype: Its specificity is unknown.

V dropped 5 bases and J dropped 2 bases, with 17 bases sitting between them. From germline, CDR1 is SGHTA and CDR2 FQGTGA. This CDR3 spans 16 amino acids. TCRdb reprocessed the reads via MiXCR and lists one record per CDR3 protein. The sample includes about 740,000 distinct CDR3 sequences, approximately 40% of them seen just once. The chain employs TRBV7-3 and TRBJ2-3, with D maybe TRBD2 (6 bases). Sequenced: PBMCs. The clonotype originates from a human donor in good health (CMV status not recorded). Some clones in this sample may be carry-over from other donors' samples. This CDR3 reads CASSVIAVGPTDTQYF. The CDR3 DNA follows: TGTGCCAGCAGCGTTATAGCGGTGGGCCCCACAGATACGCAGTATTTT.